This T cell receptor (beta chain) is from a study of graft-versus-host responses after intestinal transplantation. Looking at the study overall: In this cohort, recipients had multivisceral, liver-intestinal, or isolated intestinal transplants. The recipients all started with anti-thymocyte globulin induction and then took tacrolimus and steroids for around three years. Regarding the study as a whole: With peak circulating GvH clone levels came an association with early post-transplant HvG declines. In recipient marrow, GvH clones were found, and some appeared first in ileum or blood.

Method: immunoSEQ multiplex PCR; TCRdb's copy keeps in-frame clones and lacks some. The profile shows about 36,000 clones, roughly 94% of them singletons. About this clone: Its antigen is undetermined. The sample has other DNA sequences that encode this CDR3 too.

The sample was unstimulated CD4+ T cells sorted from spleen or lymph node cells, taken before transplant. The receptor was isolated from a human donor who was the organ donor for an intestinal transplant.

CDR3: CASSGQGNTEAFF. The CDR3 DNA reads as TGTGCCAGCAGCGGGCAGGGGAACACTGAAGCTTTCTTT. The chain links TRBV2 to TRBJ1-1, with a possible D match to TRBD1 (5 bases). This CDR3 comprises 13 residues. The V gene's germline CDR1 is SNHLY and CDR2 FYNNEI. The V and J ends lost 6 bases and 1 base respectively, with 9 bases between them.